This entry lists 6 T cell receptor beta chains sequenced from one sample in a study of shared clonotypes between healthy human individuals. Method: immunoSEQ multiplex PCR; TCRdb's copy keeps in-frame clones and lacks some. The data contain 950,000 to 1,300,000 clones, about three quarters of them seen just once; the ten biggest clones take up 1.4%. The specimen was memory CD4+ T cells sorted from blood. Subset noted: CD45RA-negative fraction. Every receptor here comes from a man aged 18 to 35 in good health.

The chain employs TRBV5-1 and TRBJ2-5, with D perhaps matching TRBD1 (6 bases). Trimming took 2 bases from V and 3 from J, leaving 11 bases between them. CDR3 length: 14 amino acids. Germline V gives CDR1 SGHRS, CDR2 YFSETQ. DNA for the CDR3: TGCGCCAGCAGCTTTTCTCAGGGGAAAGAGACCCAGTACTTC. It specifies CASSFSQGKETQYF.

The chain joins TRBV7-9 to TRBJ2-5; tentative D call: TRBD1 (5 bases). Trimming stripped 7 bases from V and 1 base from J, with 16 bases between. This CDR3 contains 15 residues. The V gene's germline CDR1 is SEHNR and CDR2 FQNEAQ (reference sequence). This CDR3 reads CASTRVAGLQETQYF. The CDR3 DNA reads TGTGCCAGCACTAGGGTGGCAGGGCTCCAAGAGACCCAGTACTTC.

Only one count was recorded for this clone. The V call is TRBV28, the J call TRBJ2-3, with 8 bases fitting TRBD2. Germline V CDR1 and CDR2: MDHEN, SYDVKM. The CDR3 spans 15 residues. The V segment lost 5 bases and the J segment 6 bases; nucleotides outside the gene matches: 10. The CDR3 protein is CASSITQRGLDTQYF. The CDR3, as DNA: TGTGCCAGCAGTATCACGCAGCGGGGGTTGGATACGCAGTATTTT.

This chain's CDR3 is CASSYKGSSYNEQFF. In DNA form, the CDR3 reads TGTGCCAGCAGTTACAAGGGAAGCTCCTACAATGAGCAGTTCTTC. The chain uses TRBV7-9 and TRBJ2-1, with D unresolved. Trimming cost V 6 bases and J 0 bases, with 12 bases left between them. The CDR3 runs 15 residues. Per germline, CDR1 SEHNR and CDR2 FQNEAQ (reference sequence).

Regarding this clone: The sample holds other DNA sequences that translate to the same CDR3. The gene calls are TRBV2 and TRBJ1-1; 9 nucleotides match TRBD1. The CDR3 runs to 15 residues. Germline V gives CDR1 SNHLY, CDR2 FYNNEI. After removal of 4 bases from V and 4 bases from J, the junction contained 7 bases not matched to a gene. DNA of the CDR3: TGTGCCAGCAGTGGACAGGGGGGCGCCGGCACTGAAGCTTTCTTT. This encodes CASSGQGGAGTEAFF. The entire variable domain, with the rest obtained from reference TRBV2 and TRBJ1-1, is as follows: EPEVTQTPSHQVTQMGQEVILRCVPISNHLYFYWYRQILGQKVEFLVSFYNNEISEKSEIFDDQFSVERPDGSNFTLKIRSTKLEDSAMYFCASSGQGGAGTEAFFGQGTRLTVV.

This clone was detected once. The genes are TRBV7-2 and TRBJ2-4; the match to TRBD1 covers 11 bases. The CDR3 runs to 16 residues. The germline V gene has CDR1 SGHTA and CDR2 FQGNSA. The junction had 10 bases not matched to a gene; V was cut back by 4 bases and J by 8 bases. The CDR3 DNA follows: TGTGCCAGCAGCTACCCAACGGGACAGGGGGGGCACATTCAGTACTTC. Translated: CASSYPTGQGGHIQYF.